The clone carrying this TCR beta chain was found many times. This sample was taken from a study of spatial heterogeneity in lung cancer. One entry per CDR3 protein results from TCRdb running MiXCR on the 5' RACE reads. The table has about 85,000 distinct CDR3 sequences, 15% to 25% seen once. Documented time point: sample taken at primary tumor resection. In each case, whole RNA from tumor, nontumor lung or frozen PBMC was sequenced unsorted. The donors, fewer than 90 patients with untreated early-stage non-small cell lung cancer, provided the samples. Germline V lookup: CDR1 MDHEN, CDR2 SYDVKM. The CDR3 has 15 amino acids. J was trimmed by 3 bases and V by 6 bases; bases with no gene match: 8.

The clonotype comes from a male donor with early-stage non-small cell lung cancer. Sequencing used PBMCs, obtained at surgery. The chain uses TRBV28 and TRBJ2-3; 8 bases align to TRBD2. DNA of the CDR3: TGTGCCAGCAGCCTGACGGGGGGGTTGACAGATACGCAGTATTTT. Protein sequence: CASSLTGGLTDTQYF.